This T cell receptor (beta chain) was observed in a study of radiation and T cells in renal cell carcinoma. Study details: Nephrectomy followed 15 Gy stereotactic body radiation by 4 weeks.

Notes on the study in general: From baseline, blood top tumor clonotypes peaked at 2 weeks post-radiation.

The germline gives CDR1 GTSNPN, CDR2 SVGIG (reference sequence). J lost 5 bases, V lost 0 bases, and 21 bases had no gene match. CDR3 length: 20 amino acids. Note on this clone: The antigen remains unidentified.

Time point described: baseline pretreatment blood. As for treatment: 15 Gy SBRT to primary tumor, nephrectomy 4 weeks later. Blood was sampled at baseline, 2 weeks and 4 weeks after SBRT. Method: immunoSEQ multiplex PCR; TCRdb's copy keeps in-frame clones and lacks some. In the table there are 150,000 or so clones, 75% to 90% of which are singletons. This clonotype was sampled from a woman aged 50 to 60 with renal cell carcinoma. The sample here was blood, taken from a patient whose treatment included radiotherapy and nephrectomy. The genes are TRBV30 and TRBJ1-4; 7 bases are a match to TRBD1. The CDR3 is CAWSVSRLEPGQLSNEKLFF. The DNA for the CDR3 is TGTGCCTGGAGTGTCTCGCGGTTAGAACCGGGACAGTTAAGCAATGAAAAACTGTTTTTT.